One and the same sample provided the 20 T cell receptor beta chains below, sequenced in a study of blood T cell repertoires in COVID-19. The assay was immunoSEQ multiplex PCR, and TCRdb's table has in-frame clones only and misses some. The repertoire holds 130,000 or so clones, more than 70% seen once, with 1.5% to 1.9% in the top ten. The sample was peripheral blood. These receptors all come from a human donor in a cohort sampled during active COVID-19.

This chain uses TRBV5-1 with TRBJ2-3; no clear D. CDR3 size: 14 residues. V was cut by 4 bases and J by 0 bases, with 9 bases left in between. CDR1 and CDR2 from the germline V gene are SGHRS and YFSETQ. CDR3 coding DNA: TGCGCCAGCAGCCAAGACACCAGCACAGATACGCAGTATTTT. Its translation: CASSQDTSTDTQYF.

The chain is built from TRBV27 and TRBJ1-6, with 9 bases aligning to TRBD1. The CDR3 is made up of 16 amino acids. Losses at the gene ends were 5 bases for V and 7 bases for J; bases not matched to a gene: 9. Germline values: CDR1 MNHEY, CDR2 SMNVEV (reference sequence). CDR3 loop: CASSVTGTGWNSPLHF. The CDR3 region has the DNA TGTGCCAGCAGTGTGACCGGGACAGGGTGGAATTCACCCCTCCACTTT.

V gene TRBV11-2 combines with J gene TRBJ2-5; D unclear. The CDR3 totals 17 residues. Per the germline V gene, CDR1 is SGHAT and CDR2 is FQNNGV. Trimming pared 0 bases from V and 1 base from J, leaving 15 bases between. The DNA for the CDR3 is TGTGCCAGCAGCTTAGATGATCTAACTCATACCCAAGAGACCCAGTACTTC. Translation gives CASSLDDLTHTQETQYF. The whole variable domain, remainder taken from reference TRBV11-2 and TRBJ2-5, is EAGVAQSPRYKIIEKRQSVAFWCNPISGHATLYWYQQILGQGPKLLIQFQNNGVVDDSQLPKDRFSAERLKGVDSTLKIQPAKLEDSAVYLCASSLDDLTHTQETQYFGPGTRLLVL.

The chain couples TRBV5-4 to TRBJ2-7; 9 bases agree with TRBD1. V shed 4 bases and J 1 base; nucleotides not matched to a gene: 9. The CDR3 covers 16 residues. The V gene's germline CDR1 is SGHNT and CDR2 YYREEE (reference sequence). The CDR3 DNA sequence: TGTGCCAGCAGCGCCACCGGGACAGGGACTTCCTACGAGCAGTACTTC. Translation gives CASSATGTGTSYEQYF.

In the case of this clone: This specimen includes other DNA sequences encoding the same CDR3. The J gene is TRBJ2-7, the V gene TRBV3-1 (or the pseudogene TRBV3-2); the match to TRBD2 covers 12 bases. The germline V gene has CDR1 LGHDT and CDR2 YNNKEL (reference sequence). The CDR3 has 17 residues. V lost 4 bases to trimming and J lost 0 bases; unmatched junction nucleotides: 7. The CDR3 sequence: CASSPRTSGKSSYEQYF. CDR3 coding DNA: TGTGCCAGCAGCCCCCGGACTAGCGGGAAGAGCTCCTACGAGCAGTACTTC.

The chain combines TRBV21-1 with TRBJ1-3. TRBV21-1 has pseudogene status. The CDR3 is 17 residues long. The DNA of the CDR3 is TGTGCCAGCAGCAAAGGGGCGGCAGGAGGATTTGGAAACACCATATATTTT. This sequence encodes CASSKGAAGGFGNTIYF.

CDR3 coding DNA: TGTGCCAGCAGCACAGGGGGCGGTAATGAAAAACTGTTTTTT. Protein sequence: CASSTGGGNEKLFF. The genes are TRBV11-2 and TRBJ1-4; the match to TRBD1 covers 9 bases. The CDR3 consists of 14 residues. With 5 bases clipped from V and 4 bases from J, the junction kept 2 bases outside the gene matches. The germline V gene has CDR1 SGHAT and CDR2 FQNNGV.

V and J are TRBV5-1 and TRBJ2-7; tentatively, D is TRBD2 (6 bases). Germline CDR1 is SGHRS and CDR2 is YFSETQ. V was cut by 3 bases and J by 6 bases, with 10 bases left in between. This CDR3 region has 12 residues. The CDR3 DNA reads TGCGCCAGCAGCTCCGTGACTAGCGAGCAGTACTTC. Its translation: CASSSVTSEQYF.

The genes are TRBV2 and TRBJ2-3; 8 bases align to TRBD2. Per the germline V gene, CDR1 is SNHLY and CDR2 is FYNNEI. The CDR3 is 14 amino acids. The J segment lost 2 bases and the V segment lost 6 bases, leaving 4 bases of the junction unmatched. Here the CDR3 DNA reads TGTGCCAGCAGGAAGCGGGGGTCCACAGATACGCAGTATTTT. Its translation: CASRKRGSTDTQYF.

The CDR3: CASSVTGGRGTEAFF. CDR3 in DNA: TGTGCCAGCAGCGTGACAGGGGGTCGGGGCACTGAAGCTTTCTTT. The rearrangement joins TRBV9 to TRBJ1-1; 9 bases fit TRBD1. The CDR3 extends over 15 amino acids. Germline V gene sequence: CDR1 SGDLS, CDR2 YYNGEE. Germline trimming cut 2 bases from V and 4 bases from J; bases unmatched to any gene: 6.

The chain couples TRBV20-1 to TRBJ1-2; tentative D call: TRBD1 (5 bases). Germline CDR1 DFQATT, CDR2 SNEGSKA (reference sequence). The germline V and J ends were trimmed by 3 bases and 7 bases, with 9 bases remaining between them. The CDR3 spans 11 residues. Here the CDR3 DNA reads TGCAGTGCTAGTTTCAGGGTTGGCTACACCTTC. Protein sequence: CSASFRVGYTF.

V and J are TRBV27 and TRBJ1-1, with TRBD1 identical over 10 bases. The CDR3 totals 13 residues. CDR1 and CDR2 from the germline V gene are MNHEY and SMNVEV (reference sequence). Losses at the gene ends were 6 bases for V and 11 bases for J; bases not matched to a gene: 9. The CDR3 sequence: CASRPGTGVFAFF. The CDR3 region has the DNA TGTGCCAGCAGACCCGGGACAGGGGTCTTTGCTTTCTTT.

This rearrangement joins TRBV9 to TRBJ2-5, with 9 bases matching TRBD2. The trim removed 3 bases at V and 5 bases at J, leaving 8 bases unmatched. This CDR3 is 15 amino acids long. Germline-derived CDR1 and CDR2 are SGDLS and YYNGEE. The CDR3 bases are TGTGCCAGCAGCGCCCGTAGCGGGAGAGGTGAGACCCAGTACTTC. Protein: CASSARSGRGETQYF.

The rearrangement links TRBV14 to TRBJ2-5; a possible D gene is TRBD2 (5 bases). The CDR3 sequence is 14 residues long. The germline V and J ends were trimmed by 4 bases and 5 bases, with 14 bases remaining between them. Germline CDR1 is SGHDN and CDR2 is FVKESK. CDR3 coding DNA: TGTGCCAGCAGCCCCGGGTCCTTAGCGGAGACCCAGTACTTC. Protein sequence: CASSPGSLAETQYF.

V usage is TRBV5-1 and J usage is TRBJ2-1, with TRBD2 matching 12 bases. With V trimmed by 3 bases and J by 0 bases, 7 bases remained unmatched. The CDR3 sequence is 18 residues long. Germline assignment: CDR1 SGHRS and CDR2 YFSETQ. CDR3 nucleotide sequence: TGCGCCAGCAGCTGGACTAGCGGGGCCTGGAGCTCCTACAATGAGCAGTTCTTC. Its protein is CASSWTSGAWSSYNEQFF.

This chain links TRBV5-1 with TRBJ2-7; D gene ambiguous. Deletions cut 4 bases from V and 0 bases from J, with 17 bases between. The CDR3 length is 16 residues. CDR1 and CDR2 (germline): SGHRS, YFSETQ. CDR3 sequence: CASSGGYSSGSYEQYF. In DNA, the CDR3 is TGCGCCAGCAGCGGTGGGTATAGCAGTGGCTCCTACGAGCAGTACTTC.

The V call is TRBV7-2, the J call TRBJ2-6; no clear D gene. The ends were cut back, 1 base at V and 1 base at J, with 8 bases in the middle. In germline, CDR1 is SGHTA, CDR2 FQGNSA. The CDR3 runs to 16 residues. The CDR3 protein is CASSLGRVSGANVLTF. In nucleotides, the CDR3 is TGTGCCAGCAGCTTAGGTCGTGTGTCTGGGGCCAACGTCCTGACTTTC.

V usage is TRBV24-1 and J usage is TRBJ1-1, with 11 bases lining up with TRBD1. The junction had 4 bases not matched to a gene; V was cut back by 8 bases and J by 6 bases. This CDR3 is 13 amino acids long. Germline CDR1 reads KGHDR; CDR2 reads SFDVKD. CDR3 sequence reads: CATTRGQGAEAFF. The CDR3 coding sequence is TGTGCCACCACGCGGGGACAGGGGGCTGAAGCTTTCTTT.

Only one count was recorded for this clone. This chain uses TRBV7-9 with TRBJ1-6; TRBD1 aligns across 8 bases. Unmatched junction bases numbered 9, after V lost 4 bases and J lost 7 bases. Germline-derived CDR1 and CDR2 are SEHNR and FQNEAQ (reference sequence). This CDR3 contains 16 residues. Here the CDR3 reads CASSSDRQGRNSPLHF. The CDR3 region has the DNA TGTGCCAGCAGCTCCGACCGACAGGGGCGGAATTCACCCCTCCACTTT.

CDR3 region: CASSVTGSETQYF. The CDR3 region has the DNA TGTGCCAGCAGCGTAACAGGGTCAGAGACCCAGTACTTC. The rearrangement uses TRBV9 and TRBJ2-5, with TRBD1 as a possible D gene (6 bases). CDR1 is SGDLS and CDR2 is YYNGEE in the germline V gene. Trimming cost V 1 base and J 4 bases, with 8 bases left between them. The CDR3 extends over 13 amino acids.